These 29 T cell receptor beta chains were all obtained from the same sample, sequenced in a study of blood T cell repertoires in COVID-19. Profiled with immunoSEQ multiplex PCR; TCRdb holds only in-frame clones, not every one. Among over 100,000 clones listed, approximately 84% were seen once. The sample was peripheral blood. Receptors originate from a man aged 40-49 years with active or convalescent COVID-19.

The CDR3 nucleotides read TGTGCCAGCAGCGCGGGACAATATAATTCACCCCTCCACTTT. Encoded protein: CASSAGQYNSPLHF. V usage is TRBV9 and J usage is TRBJ1-6; D perhaps matches TRBD1 (6 bases). Germline V lookup: CDR1 SGDLS, CDR2 YYNGEE. The CDR3 contains 14 residues. The V gene lost 3 bases and the J gene lost 4 bases, with 8 bases spanning the gap.

The table lists this clone with a count of one. This CDR3 is CAWSVRSRGGYTF. In DNA, the CDR3 is TGTGCCTGGAGTGTACGGTCCAGGGGAGGCTACACCTTC. The chain employs TRBV30 and TRBJ1-2; tentative D call: TRBD1 (6 bases). V lost 0 bases, J lost 8 bases, and 13 bases lay in between. CDR1 GTSNPN and CDR2 SVGIG come from the germline V gene (reference sequence). The CDR3 is 13 amino acids.

The chain uses TRBV19 and TRBJ1-1; TRBD1 matches 7 bases. With 6 bases clipped from V and 1 base from J, the junction kept 5 bases outside the gene matches. Germline V gene sequence: CDR1 LNHDA, CDR2 SQIVND (reference sequence). The CDR3 has 14 residues. CDR3 sequence (DNA): TGTGCCAGTAGGAGCCGACAGGGGAACACTGAAGCTTTCTTT. This codes for CASRSRQGNTEAFF.

The chain joins TRBV4-3 to TRBJ2-5; 7 positions match TRBD2. V lost 0 bases and J lost 9; bases outside the gene matches: 13. Looked up from germline, CDR1 is LGHNA and CDR2 is YSLEER. The CDR3 length is 16 residues. In nucleotides, the CDR3 is TGCGCCAGCAGCCAAGATGGGGGGGGAGTTGGAGAAGCCCAGTACTTC. Its translation: CASSQDGGGVGEAQYF.

The chain joins TRBV11-1 to TRBJ2-1, with TRBD1 matching 8 bases. V lost 4 bases, J lost 4 bases, and 6 bases stayed unmatched. CDR3 length: 15 residues. Per the germline V gene, CDR1 is SGHAT and CDR2 is FQDESV (reference sequence). For the CDR3, the DNA is TGTGCCAGCAGCTCCCAGGGGGCGGGATACAATGAGCAGTTCTTC. Encoded protein: CASSSQGAGYNEQFF. Using reference TRBV11-1 and TRBJ2-1 for the parts outside the CDR3, the full variable domain is EAEVAQSPRYKITEKSQAVAFWCDPISGHATLYWYRQILGQGPELLVQFQDESVVDDSQLPKDRFSAERLKGVDSTLKIQPAELGDSAMYLCASSSQGAGYNEQFFGPGTRLTVL.

The J gene is TRBJ1-1, the V gene TRBV6-2 or TRBV6-3; D gene ambiguous. The CDR3 totals 16 residues. The V end lost 3 bases, the J end lost 5 bases, and 19 bases lay between the germline ends. Germline CDR1 and CDR2: MNHEY and SVGEGT. Written as DNA, the CDR3 is TGTGCCAGCAGTTATGGACCTCCGGGAGGGTGGACTGAAGCTTTCTTT. Protein: CASSYGPPGGWTEAFF.

The V and J genes are TRBV3-1 (or the pseudogene TRBV3-2) and TRBJ2-7, with 11 bases that match TRBD1. In germline, CDR1 is LGHDT, CDR2 YNNKEL (reference sequence). The CDR3 has 15 residues. The trim removed 4 bases at V and 5 bases at J, leaving 7 bases unmatched. CDR3 nucleotides: TGTGCCAGCAGCCGGCGCCGGACAGGGGGCGACGAGCAGTACTTC. This gives the protein CASSRRRTGGDEQYF.

Written as DNA, the CDR3 is TGCGCCAGCATTGTGTCTAGCGGGGGGGGAACTCAAGAGACCCAGTACTTC. Protein product: CASIVSSGGGTQETQYF. This chain joins TRBV10-2 and TRBJ2-5; 12 bases are shared with TRBD2. Germline V CDR1 and CDR2: WSHSY, SAAADI. CDR3 length equals 17 residues. J was trimmed by 2 bases and V by 7 bases; bases with no gene match: 11.

The sample holds one count of this clone. This chain connects TRBV29-1 to TRBJ2-5; 7 bases agree with TRBD2. This CDR3 spans 16 amino acids. The V gene's germline CDR1 is SQVTM and CDR2 ANQGSEA. V trimming: 4 bases; J trimming: 1 base; junction bases outside the gene matches: 12. CDR3 residues: CSVGVSRASGQETQYF. In DNA, the CDR3 is TGCAGCGTTGGAGTTTCCCGAGCTAGCGGCCAAGAGACCCAGTACTTC.

The V call is TRBV5-1, the J call TRBJ1-3, with TRBD1 as a possible D gene (6 bases). This CDR3 region has 15 residues. Trimming left V 5 bases short and J 0 bases short, with 12 bases between. Germline loops: CDR1 SGHRS, CDR2 YFSETQ. CDR3 sequence reads: CASSEGDYSGNTIYF. The CDR3 coding sequence is TGCGCCAGCAGTGAGGGGGACTACTCTGGAAACACCATATATTTT. Variable domain in full (rest from reference TRBV5-1 and TRBJ1-3): KAGVTQTPRYLIKTRGQQVTLSCSPISGHRSVSWYQQTPGQGLQFLFEYFSETQRNKGNFPGRFSGRQFSNSRSEMNVSTLELGDSALYLCASSEGDYSGNTIYFGEGSWLTVV.

V usage is TRBV18 and J usage is TRBJ1-2; a possible D gene is TRBD1 (6 bases). The V gene's germline CDR1 is KGHSH and CDR2 LQKENI. Deletions cut 4 bases from V and 0 bases from J, with 6 bases between. The CDR3 totals 13 residues. CDR3 sequence reads: CASSRDTNYGYTF. CDR3 nucleotide sequence: TGTGCCAGCTCACGGGACACTAACTATGGCTACACCTTC.

V gene TRBV5-5 combines with J gene TRBJ2-1; weak D call: TRBD1 (6 bases). CDR1 and CDR2 (germline): SGHKS, YYEKEE (reference sequence). The CDR3 is 12 amino acids. The germline V and J ends were trimmed by 4 bases and 8 bases, with 10 bases remaining between them. The CDR3 here is CASSPQGYEQFF. The CDR3 DNA sequence: TGTGCCAGCAGCCCACAGGGCTATGAGCAGTTCTTC.

The chain is built from TRBV18 and TRBJ2-7; 7 bases map to TRBD1. The CDR3 spans 13 residues. Germline V CDR1 and CDR2: KGHSH, LQKENI. Trimming took 2 bases from V and 2 from J; bases not matched to a gene: 0. CDR3 coding DNA: TGTGCCAGCTCACCAGACAGGGCCTACGAGCAGTACTTC. It encodes CASSPDRAYEQYF.

V and J are TRBV3-1 (or the pseudogene TRBV3-2) and TRBJ2-5; D is perhaps TRBD1 (6 bases). V gave up 2 bases and J gave up 2 bases, with 15 bases separating them. The V gene's germline CDR1 is LGHDT and CDR2 YNNKEL (reference sequence). CDR3 size: 16 residues. The DNA for the CDR3 is TGTGCCAGCAGCCAAAGAAGGACAGTTTCACAAGAGACCCAGTACTTC. This codes for CASSQRRTVSQETQYF.

This sequence joins TRBV7-3 and TRBJ2-2; 10 bases are a match to TRBD1. The CDR3 totals 15 residues. Germline values: CDR1 SGHTA, CDR2 FQGTGA. Germline trimming cut 7 bases from V and 5 bases from J; bases unmatched to any gene: 7. CDR3 DNA: TGTGCCAGCAACACCGCGGGACAGGGGACCGGGGAGCTGTTTTTT. It specifies CASNTAGQGTGELFF.

This clone has a handful of counts. This chain joins TRBV11-1 and TRBJ2-5, with 10 bases matching TRBD2. This CDR3 spans 15 amino acids. With 5 bases clipped from V and 2 bases from J, the junction kept 5 bases outside the gene matches. From germline, CDR1 is SGHAT and CDR2 FQDESV (reference sequence). The CDR3 nucleotides are TGTGCCAGCAGCCGTAGCGGGGGGCCTCAAGAGACCCAGTACTTC. Amino acid sequence: CASSRSGGPQETQYF.

In its sample, this clone was seen a few times. The J gene is TRBJ2-7, the V gene TRBV7-9, with D possibly being TRBD1 (5 bases). The CDR3 contains 11 residues. Trimming left V 5 bases short and J 7 bases short, with 9 bases between. The germline gives CDR1 SEHNR, CDR2 FQNEAQ (reference sequence). CDR3 residues: CASSRQIEQYF. CDR3 sequence (DNA): TGTGCCAGCAGCCGACAGATAGAGCAGTACTTC.

This sequence joins TRBV2 and TRBJ2-5; D call uncertain. This CDR3 spans 10 amino acids. The V and J ends lost 6 bases and 4 bases respectively, with 3 bases between them. CDR1 and CDR2 (germline): SNHLY, FYNNEI. CDR3 sequence (DNA): TGTGCCAGCAGGGCAGAGACCCAGTACTTC. Its protein is CASRAETQYF.

This chain joins TRBV10-2 and TRBJ2-2; TRBD1 aligns across 7 bases. The J segment lost 4 bases and the V segment lost 7 bases, leaving 3 bases of the junction unmatched. Germline CDR1 reads WSHSY; CDR2 reads SAAADI. The CDR3 contains 13 residues. This CDR3 reads CASKTGTTGELFF. The CDR3 region has the DNA TGCGCCAGCAAGACAGGGACCACCGGGGAGCTGTTTTTT.

With respect to this clone: A junction end diverges from the germline sequence, so it may reflect a read error. The chain has TRBV24-1 and TRBJ1-2; D ambiguous. Germline lookup yields CDR1 KGHDR and CDR2 SFDVKD. The CDR3 runs 12 residues. CDR3 sequence: CATSDAKYGYTF. As DNA, the CDR3 is TGTGCCACCAGTGACGCTAAATATGGCTACACCTTC.

This rearrangement joins TRBV4-1 to TRBJ2-7; D gene unclear. The V and J ends lost 0 bases and 3 bases respectively, with 15 bases between them. CDR1 MGHRA and CDR2 YSYEKL come from the germline V gene. CDR3 length: 16 amino acids. CDR3 sequence: CASSQDNLSEFYEQYF. In DNA form, the CDR3 reads TGCGCCAGCAGCCAAGATAACCTCTCTGAGTTCTACGAGCAGTACTTC.

J is TRBJ1-5 and V is TRBV4-2; tentative D call: TRBD1 (5 bases). CDR3 length: 13 residues. Per the germline V gene, CDR1 is LGHNA and CDR2 is YNFKEQ. V lost 5 bases and J lost 6, with 11 bases in between. CDR3 region: CASSVRQSQPQHF. DNA for the CDR3: TGTGCCAGCAGCGTCAGACAGTCTCAGCCCCAGCATTTT.

The chain combines TRBV6-1 with TRBJ1-5, with TRBD1 matching 8 bases. The V and J ends lost 3 bases and 4 bases, in that order; junction bases with no gene match: 5. The CDR3 consists of 15 residues. Germline CDR1 reads MNHNS; CDR2 reads SASEGT. CDR3 in amino acids: CASSEGDRRNQPQHF. CDR3 coding DNA: TGTGCCAGCAGTGAGGGGGACAGGCGGAATCAGCCCCAGCATTTT.

This chain uses TRBV7-2 with TRBJ2-2, with 10 bases identical to TRBD2. Germline V gives CDR1 SGHTA, CDR2 FQGNSA. Trimming cost V 1 base and J 7 bases; bases outside gene matches: 9. The CDR3 is 17 residues long. CDR3 bases: TGTGCCAGCAGCTTAGGGGCAGCGGGGGGGCCGATCGGGGAGCTGTTTTTT. It translates to CASSLGAAGGPIGELFF.

V and J are TRBV9 and TRBJ2-7; 8 bases are a match to TRBD1. CDR3 length: 14 residues. V shed 3 bases and J 3 bases; nucleotides not matched to a gene: 5. The germline V gene encodes CDR1 SGDLS and CDR2 YYNGEE. CDR3 amino acids: CASSATGANYEQYF. The CDR3 nucleotides read TGTGCCAGCAGCGCGACAGGGGCGAACTACGAGCAGTACTTC. Filled out from reference TRBV9 and TRBJ2-7, the complete variable domain reads DSGVTQTPKHLITATGQRVTLRCSPRSGDLSVYWYQQSLDQGLQFLIQYYNGEERAKGNILERFSAQQFPDLHSELNLSSLELGDSALYFCASSATGANYEQYFGPGTRLTVT.

This clone was counted between two and nine times. This chain links TRBV19 with TRBJ1-2; 8 nucleotides agree with TRBD1. CDR1 LNHDA and CDR2 SQIVND come from the germline V gene (reference sequence). After removal of 9 bases from V and 2 bases from J, the junction contained 2 bases not matched to a gene. The length of the CDR3 is 12 residues. The CDR3 region has the DNA TGTGCCAGCCGGACAGGGAACTATGGCTACACCTTC. Its protein product is CASRTGNYGYTF.

The rearrangement joins TRBV19 to TRBJ1-4; D gene ambiguous. The CDR3 is 14 amino acids. V lost 7 bases to trimming and J lost 0 bases, with 9 bases between them. Germline V gene data show CDR1 as LNHDA and CDR2 as SQIVND (reference sequence). The CDR3 spells CASNEYPTNEKLFF. CDR3 nucleotide sequence: TGTGCCAGTAACGAGTATCCAACTAATGAAAAACTGTTTTTT.

This sequence joins TRBV4-2 and TRBJ2-7; 7 bases match TRBD2. The germline V gene has CDR1 LGHNA and CDR2 YNFKEQ. The length of the CDR3 is 14 residues. Trimming removed 5 bases from V and 6 bases from J; junction bases left unmatched: 10. The CDR3 DNA sequence: TGTGCCAGCAGCGAAAGCGGGGCAACGATCGAGCAGTACTTC. This sequence encodes CASSESGATIEQYF.

Details on this clone: Germline is not matched at one junction end, which may reflect a read error. This sequence joins TRBV5-1 and TRBJ1-1; 7 positions agree with TRBD1. Germline CDR1 and CDR2: SGHRS and YFSETQ. The CDR3 loop spans 14 amino acids. CDR3 sequence reads: CASSLEQGRTGAFF. DNA of the CDR3: TGCGCCAGCAGCTTGGAACAGGGGAGGACTGGAGCTTTCTTT.